This T cell receptor beta chain was sequenced during a study of CD8+CD57+ T cells in acquired aplastic anemia. Study overall: Sorted CD4+ and CD8+ cells gave an average of roughly 3.2 ug of DNA.

General study findings and limits: Researchers report that around 31 CD8+ CDR3 sequences appeared in both patients and controls.

Investigators profiled TCR beta VDJ and CDR3 from genomic DNA template. MiXCR was run by TCRdb on the reads, yielding one entry per CDR3 protein. The table records about 240,000 distinct CDR3 sequences, around 43% of them present only once. V was pared by 9 bases and J by 8 bases, with 15 bases between. Germline CDR1 KGHDR, CDR2 SFDVKD. This CDR3 has 12 amino acids. Patients chosen for sequencing had shown CD8+CD57+ cell expansion by flow cytometry. All participating patients were living with severe acquired aplastic anemia. As regards this clonotype: Its antigen is not known.

This sequence joins TRBV24-1 and TRBJ1-2; D is uncertain. This TCR derives from a human donor with aplastic anemia. The sequenced material came from sorted CD4+, CD8+, or CD8+CD57+ T cells (not recorded which) from PBMCs. Here the CDR3 DNA reads TGTGCCACCGGTATGGCCACGGGAGGCTACACCTTC. The encoded protein is CATGMATGGYTF.